This is a list of T cell receptor beta chains from one sample in a study of T cells in Graves' hyperthyroidism and ophthalmopathy. TCRdb reprocessed the multiplex PCR reads via MiXCR and lists one record per CDR3 protein. The sample lists about 480,000 distinct CDR3 sequences, about 22% occurring once. Specimen: blood. All receptors come from a woman between 65 and 79 years old with Graves' ophthalmopathy. Both conserved end residues are part of each CDR3. The order of the fields is V gene, J gene, clone size, D gene, CDR3 length, CDR3 protein, CDR3 DNA. The D gene is left open where the match is weak. Clone size is stated in some rows and not others, as once, few, many or a class when expanded.

v_gene: TRBV2; j_gene: TRBJ1-3; abundance: many; d_gene: NA; len: 12; CDR3aa: CAVTGPGNTIYF; CDR3nt: TGTGCCGTTACAGGGCCCGGAAACACCATATATTTT
v_gene: TRBV28; j_gene: TRBJ1-4; abundance: NA; d_gene: TRBD1; len: 17; CDR3aa: CASLRDRVSGTNEKLFF; CDR3nt: TGTGCCAGCCTTCGCGACAGGGTTAGCGGAACTAATGAAAAACTGTTTTTT
v_gene: TRBV4-1; j_gene: TRBJ1-2; abundance: NA; d_gene: NA; len: 16; CDR3aa: CASRRPAGGSDYGYTF; CDR3nt: TGCGCCAGCAGACGACCCGCCGGGGGAAGCGACTATGGCTACACCTTC
v_gene: TRBV20-1; j_gene: TRBJ1-1; abundance: many; d_gene: TRBD1; len: 14; CDR3aa: CSARDRGLTAEAFF; CDR3nt: TGCAGTGCTAGAGACAGGGGGCTCACTGCTGAAGCTTTCTTT
v_gene: TRBV20-1; j_gene: TRBJ2-1; abundance: few; d_gene: TRBD1; len: 16; CDR3aa: CSARDQTGRTYNEQFF; CDR3nt: TGCAGTGCTAGAGACCAGACAGGGAGAACCTACAATGAGCAGTTCTTC
v_gene: TRBV6-2/TRBV6-3; j_gene: TRBJ1-4; abundance: NA; d_gene: TRBD1; len: 14; CDR3aa: CASSPDRDNEKLSF; CDR3nt: TGTGCCAGCAGTCCCGACAGGGATAATGAAAAACTGTCTTTT
v_gene: TRBV9; j_gene: TRBJ2-3; abundance: NA; d_gene: NA; len: 16; CDR3aa: CASSVGGRDYTDTQYF; CDR3nt: TGTGCCAGCAGCGTAGGGGGGCGGGACTACACAGATACGCAGTATTTT
v_gene: TRBV7-9; j_gene: TRBJ1-1; abundance: many; d_gene: NA; len: 15; CDR3aa: CASSPEAGVNTEAFF; CDR3nt: TGTGCCAGCAGTCCCGAGGCAGGTGTGAACACTGAAGCTTTCTTT
v_gene: TRBV29-1; j_gene: TRBJ1-2; abundance: few; d_gene: NA; len: 13; CDR3aa: CLAGRGGDYGYTF; CDR3nt: TGCCTCGCTGGGCGGGGAGGTGACTATGGCTACACCTTC
v_gene: TRBV5-1; j_gene: TRBJ2-6; abundance: NA; d_gene: NA; len: 16; CDR3aa: CASSSRIVSGANVLTF; CDR3nt: TGCGCCAGCAGCTCTCGAATTGTCTCTGGGGCCAACGTCCTGACTTTC
v_gene: TRBV20-1; j_gene: TRBJ2-5; abundance: many; d_gene: TRBD2; len: 17; CDR3aa: CSATPTRTSGSSETQYF; CDR3nt: TGCAGTGCTACGCCTACCAGGACTAGCGGGAGCAGTGAGACCCAGTACTTC
v_gene: TRBV6-1; j_gene: TRBJ2-1; abundance: few; d_gene: TRBD2; len: 18; CDR3aa: CASSPGLAGGPGEKEQFF; CDR3nt: TGTGCCAGCAGCCCGGGACTAGCGGGAGGGCCAGGCGAAAAAGAGCAGTTCTTC
v_gene: TRBV5-1; j_gene: TRBJ2-7; abundance: few; d_gene: NA; len: 15; CDR3aa: CASKPRAGASYEQYF; CDR3nt: TGCGCCAGCAAGCCCCGGGCAGGGGCGTCCTACGAGCAGTACTTC
v_gene: TRBV20-1; j_gene: TRBJ2-4; abundance: NA; d_gene: TRBD2; len: 13; CDR3aa: CSAKREGADIQYF; CDR3nt: TGCAGTGCGAAGCGGGAGGGCGCGGACATTCAGTACTTC
v_gene: TRBV5-1; j_gene: TRBJ2-1; abundance: many; d_gene: TRBD2; len: 14; CDR3aa: CASSLPSGANEQFF; CDR3nt: TGCGCCAGCAGCTTGCCTAGCGGGGCGAATGAGCAGTTCTTC
v_gene: TRBV7-9; j_gene: TRBJ2-7; abundance: many; d_gene: NA; len: 11; CDR3aa: CASSFQYEQYF; CDR3nt: TGTGCCAGCAGCTTTCAATACGAGCAGTACTTC
v_gene: TRBV27; j_gene: TRBJ1-4; abundance: few; d_gene: NA; len: 15; CDR3aa: CASRTNRELREKLFF; CDR3nt: TGTGCCAGCAGAACAAACAGGGAATTAAGGGAAAAACTGTTTTTT
v_gene: TRBV24-1; j_gene: TRBJ2-3; abundance: many; d_gene: NA; len: 15; CDR3aa: CATNPYEVPADTQYF; CDR3nt: TGTGCCACCAACCCATATGAGGTCCCGGCGGATACGCAGTATTTT
v_gene: TRBV30; j_gene: TRBJ2-2; abundance: NA; d_gene: TRBD1; len: 16; CDR3aa: CAWALADRGLTGELFF; CDR3nt: TGTGCCTGGGCCCTCGCTGACAGGGGGCTCACCGGGGAGCTGTTTTTT
v_gene: TRBV28; j_gene: TRBJ2-3; abundance: many; d_gene: NA; len: 13; CDR3aa: CASSRPPTDTQYF; CDR3nt: TGTGCCAGCAGCCGACCCCCTACAGATACGCAGTATTTT
v_gene: TRBV6-5; j_gene: TRBJ1-5; abundance: once; d_gene: NA; len: 13; CDR3aa: CASSYSGRQPQHF; CDR3nt: TGTGCCAGCAGTTACTCTGGCCGTCAGCCCCAGCATTTT
v_gene: TRBV11-1; j_gene: TRBJ1-6; abundance: NA; d_gene: TRBD1; len: 16; CDR3aa: CASSAATTGGRSPLHF; CDR3nt: TGTGCCAGCAGCGCCGCAACCACAGGGGGCAGATCACCCCTCCACTTT
v_gene: TRBV6-1; j_gene: TRBJ2-5; abundance: NA; d_gene: TRBD1; len: 15; CDR3aa: CASSLQGVGRETQYF; CDR3nt: TGTGCCAGCAGCCTACAGGGGGTAGGGAGGGAGACCCAGTACTTC
v_gene: TRBV30; j_gene: TRBJ1-2; abundance: NA; d_gene: NA; len: 14; CDR3aa: CAWSSGTQAGSYTF; CDR3nt: TGTGCCTGGAGTTCCGGGACGCAGGCAGGGAGCTACACCTTC
v_gene: TRBV20-1; j_gene: TRBJ2-1; abundance: NA; d_gene: TRBD2; len: 18; CDR3aa: CSASKAGTSLFFYNEQFF; CDR3nt: TGCAGTGCCAGCAAGGCCGGGACTAGCCTCTTTTTCTACAATGAGCAGTTCTTC
v_gene: TRBV3-1; j_gene: TRBJ2-1; abundance: NA; d_gene: TRBD2; len: 16; CDR3aa: CASSQAGLAGDNEQFF; CDR3nt: TGTGCCAGCAGCCAGGCGGGACTAGCGGGAGACAATGAGCAGTTCTTC
v_gene: TRBV7-9; j_gene: TRBJ2-7; abundance: many; d_gene: TRBD1; len: 13; CDR3aa: CASSKGQFYEQYF; CDR3nt: TGTGCCAGCAGCAAGGGACAGTTCTACGAGCAGTACTTC
v_gene: TRBV5-1; j_gene: TRBJ1-6; abundance: few; d_gene: TRBD1; len: 20; CDR3aa: CASSFYQRQGARGRGSPLHF; CDR3nt: TGCGCCAGCAGCTTCTACCAACGACAGGGGGCCAGAGGAAGAGGGTCACCCCTCCACTTT
v_gene: TRBV6-1; j_gene: TRBJ2-2; abundance: once; d_gene: TRBD2; len: 14; CDR3aa: CASKAPGGGGELFF; CDR3nt: TGTGCCAGCAAGGCCCCGGGAGGGGGAGGGGAGCTGTTTTTT
v_gene: TRBV7-3; j_gene: TRBJ1-3; abundance: NA; d_gene: TRBD1; len: 16; CDR3aa: CASSLVYRGRGNTIYF; CDR3nt: TGTGCCAGCAGCTTAGTTTACAGGGGGAGAGGAAACACCATATATTTT
v_gene: TRBV19; j_gene: TRBJ2-7; abundance: NA; d_gene: TRBD2; len: 15; CDR3aa: CASSGSGVETYEQYF; CDR3nt: TGTGCCAGTAGTGGTAGCGGGGTGGAGACCTACGAGCAGTACTTC
v_gene: TRBV6-2/TRBV6-3; j_gene: TRBJ2-3; abundance: NA; d_gene: NA; len: 14; CDR3aa: CASSVASIADTQYF; CDR3nt: TGTGCCAGCAGTGTAGCGTCCATAGCAGATACGCAGTATTTT
v_gene: TRBV7-3; j_gene: TRBJ2-5; abundance: NA; d_gene: NA; len: 14; CDR3aa: CASSPSSNQETQYF; CDR3nt: TGTGCCAGCAGCCCATCCAGTAACCAAGAGACCCAGTACTTC